Here is one TCR beta chain with its context. Everyone who took part was 18 to 89 years old, and they came from about two dozen US areas. The source of the sample is a study of blood T cell repertoires in COVID-19. Study at large: COVID-19 samples collected from the United States, Italy and Spain covered acute and convalescent phases.

Sequenced by immunoSEQ multiplex PCR; TCRdb stores in-frame clones only, minus some. The repertoire holds more than 200,000 clones, with around 90% as singletons. This sequence originates from a woman aged 25 to 39 with acute COVID-19. Sequenced input: PBMCs or T cells enriched from blood (not recorded which).

This CDR3 reads CASSLTGQPGPYEQYF. CDR3 nucleotide sequence: TGTGCCAGCAGCTTAACAGGACAGCCCGGACCATACGAGCAGTACTTC. The gene calls are TRBV7-3 and TRBJ2-7; D might be TRBD1 (6 bases). Germline assignment: CDR1 SGHTA and CDR2 FQGTGA. This CDR3 has 16 residues. Deletions cut 0 bases from V and 4 bases from J, with 16 bases between.